The clone carrying this TCR beta chain came up a few times. The antigen is unknown. Scientists made TCR beta libraries using quantitative 5'-RACE with molecular barcodes. Using its own MiXCR run on the 5' RACE reads, TCRdb lists one record per CDR3 protein. The sample comprises 400,000 to 450,000 distinct CDR3 sequences, roughly 15% of which are singletons, and approximately 1% rests with the top ten. The data belong to a study of CD8 T cells in ankylosing spondylitis. Findings and limits, study-wide: In synovial fluid and blood from reactive arthritis, some motif variants were previously reported. Reports say disease-linked clones showed up significantly more in matched ankylosing spondylitis synovial fluid. In ankylosing spondylitis blood, a motif of about eight highly homologous TCR beta variants appeared characteristic. Relatively rare in peripheral blood, disease-linked clones were also CD8+.

CDR1 is MNHEY, CDR2 SVGAGI, per germline. The CDR3 is 12 amino acids. The ends were cut back, 6 bases at V and 7 bases at J, with 10 bases in the middle. The sequenced material came from blood, either unsorted or a sorted T cell fraction (not recorded which). The chain combines TRBV6-5 with TRBJ2-1, with D tentatively TRBD2 (6 bases). This receptor was taken from a male donor with ankylosing spondylitis. Here the CDR3 DNA reads TGTGCCAGCAGCCGGAGGGAAAATGAGCAGTTCTTC. It yields the protein CASSRRENEQFF.